The 9 T cell receptor beta chains given below trace back to one sample, sequenced in a study of CD8+CD57+ T cells in acquired aplastic anemia. TCR beta VDJ combinations and CDR3 sequences were profiled from genomic DNA. TCRdb reanalysed the reads using MiXCR and keeps one entry per CDR3 protein. The sample contains 180,000 or so distinct CDR3 sequences, approximately 45% of which appear only once. The specimen sequenced was sorted CD4+, CD8+, or CD8+CD57+ T cells (not recorded which) from PBMCs. Source of these receptors: a human donor in good health.

About this clonotype: A much larger clone lies a single base off, so this may be a read error. The chain has TRBV6-1 and TRBJ1-5; 7 bases fit TRBD1. This CDR3 has 16 residues. In germline, CDR1 is MNHNS, CDR2 SASEGT. V lost 7 bases, J lost 3 bases, and 12 bases stayed unmatched. The CDR3 loop is CASTARGEANNQPQHF. For the CDR3, the DNA is TGTGCCAGCACCGCCAGGGGGGAGGCGAACAATCAGCCCCAGCATTTT.

This sequence joins TRBV11-2 and TRBJ1-5, with 8 bases fitting TRBD1. The V segment lost 5 bases and the J segment 0 bases; nucleotides outside the gene matches: 6. This CDR3 has 16 residues. Germline V gives CDR1 SGHAT, CDR2 FQNNGV. CDR3 sequence: CASSPSTGASNQPQHF. The CDR3 nucleotides are TGTGCCAGCAGCCCATCGACAGGGGCTAGCAATCAGCCCCAGCATTTT.

This clonotype was found a few times. J is TRBJ2-1 and V is TRBV7-2, with D unresolved. The V gene's germline CDR1 is SGHTA and CDR2 FQGNSA. This CDR3 is built from 14 residues. Between the trimmed V and J ends, which lost 6 bases and 8 bases, there was a span of 17 bases. The DNA for the CDR3 is TGTGCCAGCAGTCCTTCACTAATTATAGATGAGCAGTTCTTC. It translates to CASSPSLIIDEQFF.

The V and J genes are TRBV19 and TRBJ2-3, with TRBD1 identical over 7 bases. The V segment lost 3 bases and the J segment 4 bases; nucleotides outside the gene matches: 10. This CDR3 has 16 residues. The germline gives CDR1 LNHDA, CDR2 SQIVND (reference sequence). The CDR3 loop is CASSIGKGARADTQYF. The CDR3 nucleotides are TGTGCCAGTAGTATTGGAAAGGGGGCTAGGGCAGATACGCAGTATTTT.

V and J are TRBV5-1 and TRBJ2-7; TRBD1 might be the D (5 bases). The CDR3 has 15 amino acids. V was cut by 0 bases and J by 1 base, with 11 bases left in between. Germline assignment: CDR1 SGHRS and CDR2 YFSETQ. The DNA of the CDR3 is TGCGCCAGCAGCTTGGCGGCAGGGCTGTCCTACGAGCAGTACTTC. It codes for CASSLAAGLSYEQYF.

J is TRBJ1-2 and V is TRBV10-3; D perhaps matches TRBD1 (6 bases). Germline CDR1 is ENHRY and CDR2 is SYGVKD. The CDR3 spans 13 residues. V was pared by 0 bases and J by 7 bases, with 9 bases between. CDR3 in DNA: TGTGCCATCAGTGAGTCGGAGACAGGTGGCTACACCTTC. Translating gives CAISESETGGYTF.

V gene TRBV25-1 combines with J gene TRBJ1-4; D is unresolved. The V gene lost 8 bases and the J gene lost 0 bases, with 16 bases spanning the gap. This CDR3 has 16 residues. Per the germline V gene, CDR1 is MGHDK and CDR2 is SYGVNS. The CDR3, as DNA: TGTGCCAGCCGTGCTATCGGTAGCGCAACTAATGAAAAACTGTTTTTT. Amino acid sequence: CASRAIGSATNEKLFF.

About this clonotype: A read error is possible here, since a much larger clone lies one base away. The J gene is TRBJ1-2, the V gene TRBV7-2; 8 bases are a match to TRBD1. The CDR3 loop spans 15 amino acids. Germline V gives CDR1 SGHTA, CDR2 FQGNSA. The CDR3 spells CASSPQPGGYYGCTF. The DNA of the CDR3 is TGTGCCAGCAGCCCCCAGCCAGGGGGCTACTATGGCTGCACCTTC.

The CDR3 sequence is CSARGEREEETQYF. As DNA, the CDR3 is TGCAGTGCTAGAGGGGAGCGGGAGGAAGAGACCCAGTACTTC. The chain links TRBV20-1 to TRBJ2-5, with 9 bases fitting TRBD2. Germline V gives CDR1 DFQATT, CDR2 SNEGSKA (reference sequence). There are 14 residues in the CDR3. The V and J ends lost 1 base and 3 bases, in that order; junction bases with no gene match: 3.